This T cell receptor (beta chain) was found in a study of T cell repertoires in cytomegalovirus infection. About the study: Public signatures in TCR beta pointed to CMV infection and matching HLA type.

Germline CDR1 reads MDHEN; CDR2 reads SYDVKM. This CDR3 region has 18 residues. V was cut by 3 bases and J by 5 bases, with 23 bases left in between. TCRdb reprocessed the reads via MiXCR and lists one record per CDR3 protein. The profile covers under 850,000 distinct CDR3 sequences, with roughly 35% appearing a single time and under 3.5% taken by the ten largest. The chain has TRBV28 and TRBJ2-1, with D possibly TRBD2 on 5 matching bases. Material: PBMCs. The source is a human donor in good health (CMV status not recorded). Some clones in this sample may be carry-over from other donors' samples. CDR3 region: CASSFRSAGLSEDNEQFF. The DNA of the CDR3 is TGTGCCAGCAGTTTTCGCTCCGCTGGGCTCTCGGAGGACAATGAGCAGTTCTTC.